This entry describes one T cell receptor beta chain. Its antigen remains unidentified. The data are from a study of CXCR3-negative and CXCR3-positive naive CD8 T cells. Findings and caveats of the study: TCR strength was inferred from TRB CDR3 properties, while surface CD5 was comparable between naive subsets. Naive cells used TRBV-TRBJ genes in much the same way whether CXCR3-negative or CXCR3-positive; memory cells did not. Comparably high diversity marked both naive subsets, whereas memory CD8+ cells had much lower diversity. CXCR3-positive naive cells carried more hydrophobic TRB CDR3s than CXCR3-negative naive cells did.

The naive CD8+ gate required CD45RO-CCR7+CD27+CD95- phenotype. The TRB libraries of cDNA were built by UMI-labeled 5' RACE. TCRdb processed the 5' RACE reads again and assigns one entry to each CDR3 protein, with no DNA. In all, the sample yields some 120,000 distinct CDR3 sequences. Germline V gives CDR1 LGHNA, CDR2 YNFKEQ. This CDR3 spans 15 amino acids. The TCR comes from a human donor in good health. Some clones in this sample may be carry-over from other donors' samples. The V gene is TRBV4-2, the J gene TRBJ2-5; TCRdb returns TRBD2, unconfirmable since there is no DNA. The sequenced sample was naive CXCR3+ CD8+ T cells from blood. Sample subset: CD45RO-CCR7+CD27+CD95- naive CD8+ T cells expressing CXCR3 (TNR3+). The chain's CDR3 is CASSQGRELAETQYF.